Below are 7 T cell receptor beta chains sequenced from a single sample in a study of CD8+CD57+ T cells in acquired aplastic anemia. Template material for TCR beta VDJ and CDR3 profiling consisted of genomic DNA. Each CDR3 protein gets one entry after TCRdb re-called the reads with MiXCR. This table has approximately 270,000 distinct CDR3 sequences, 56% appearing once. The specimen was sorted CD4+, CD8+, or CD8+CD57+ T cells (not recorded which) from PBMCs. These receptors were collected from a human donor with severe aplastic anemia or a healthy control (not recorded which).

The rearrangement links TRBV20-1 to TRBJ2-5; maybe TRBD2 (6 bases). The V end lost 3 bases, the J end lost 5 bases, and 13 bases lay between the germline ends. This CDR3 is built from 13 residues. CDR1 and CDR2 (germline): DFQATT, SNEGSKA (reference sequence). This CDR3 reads CSASRGSGETQYF. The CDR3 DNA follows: TGCAGTGCTAGTCGGGGGAGTGGGGAGACCCAGTACTTC.

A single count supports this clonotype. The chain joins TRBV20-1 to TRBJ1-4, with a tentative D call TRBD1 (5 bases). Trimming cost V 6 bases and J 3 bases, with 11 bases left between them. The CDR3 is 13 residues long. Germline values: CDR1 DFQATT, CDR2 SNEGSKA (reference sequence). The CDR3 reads CSARQLSNEKLFF. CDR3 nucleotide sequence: TGCAGTGCCCGACAGCTCTCTAATGAAAAACTGTTTTTT.

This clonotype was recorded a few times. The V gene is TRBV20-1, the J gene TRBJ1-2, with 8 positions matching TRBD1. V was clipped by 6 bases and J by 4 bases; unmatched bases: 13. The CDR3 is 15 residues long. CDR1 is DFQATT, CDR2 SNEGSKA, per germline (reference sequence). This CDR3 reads CSAEGQGWGGYGYTF. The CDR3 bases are TGCAGTGCGGAAGGACAGGGCTGGGGTGGCTATGGCTACACCTTC.

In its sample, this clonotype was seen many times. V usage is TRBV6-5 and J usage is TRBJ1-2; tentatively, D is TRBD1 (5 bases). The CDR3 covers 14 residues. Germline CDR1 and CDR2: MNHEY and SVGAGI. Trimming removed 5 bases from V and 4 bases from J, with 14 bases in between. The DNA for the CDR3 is TGTGCCAGCAGTACAACCGGGACCGTCTATGGCTACACCTTC. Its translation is CASSTTGTVYGYTF.

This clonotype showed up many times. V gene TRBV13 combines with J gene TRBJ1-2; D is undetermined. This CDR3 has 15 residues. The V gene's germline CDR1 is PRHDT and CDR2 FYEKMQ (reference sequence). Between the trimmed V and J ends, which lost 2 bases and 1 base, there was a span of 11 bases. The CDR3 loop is CASSLITSNNYGYTF. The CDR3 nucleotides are TGTGCCAGCAGCTTAATAACCTCAAATAACTATGGCTACACCTTC.

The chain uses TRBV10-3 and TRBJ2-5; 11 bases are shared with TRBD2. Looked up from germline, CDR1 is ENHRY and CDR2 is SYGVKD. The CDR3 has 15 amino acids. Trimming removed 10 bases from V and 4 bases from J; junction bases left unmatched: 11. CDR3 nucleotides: TGTGCCACAACTCCACTAGCGGGGGAAGGAGAGACCCAGTACTTC. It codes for CATTPLAGEGETQYF.

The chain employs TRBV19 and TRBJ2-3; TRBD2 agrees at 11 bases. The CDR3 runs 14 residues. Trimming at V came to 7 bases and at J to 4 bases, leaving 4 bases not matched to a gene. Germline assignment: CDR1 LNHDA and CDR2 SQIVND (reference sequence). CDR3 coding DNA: TGTGCCAGTATGCTAGCGGGGGGACCAGATACGCAGTATTTT. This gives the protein CASMLAGGPDTQYF.